The 3 T cell receptor beta chains reported below all come from one sample, sequenced in a study of control samples from healthy donors and cancer patients. Only in-frame clones appear in the TCRdb table, and some are missing; sequencing was by immunoSEQ multiplex PCR. The sample includes 150,000 to 200,000 clones, approximately 90% of them seen just once. Sample: blood. Every receptor here comes from a man younger than 45 in good health.

This clone is a singleton in its sample. This chain uses TRBV7-9 with TRBJ2-1; 8 bases align to TRBD1. There are 17 residues in the CDR3. Per the germline V gene, CDR1 is SEHNR and CDR2 is FQNEAQ (reference sequence). J lost 1 base, V lost 5 bases, and 10 bases had no gene match. DNA for the CDR3: TGTGCCAGCAGCATAGGACAGGGAAAGTCGTCCTACAATGAGCAGTTCTTC. This translates into CASSIGQGKSSYNEQFF.

The rearrangement links TRBV6-2 or TRBV6-3 to TRBJ2-5; D unresolved. Trimming took off 0 bases at V and 8 bases at J, with 10 bases between the two ends. CDR1 MNHEY and CDR2 SVGEGT come from the germline V gene. CDR3 length: 13 amino acids. CDR3 amino acids: CASSYSPQRTQYF. DNA for the CDR3: TGTGCCAGCAGTTACTCGCCCCAGAGAACCCAGTACTTC.

The chain has TRBV7-9 and TRBJ1-4; tentatively, D is TRBD1 (5 bases). The V end was cut by 2 bases, the J end by 4 bases, with 17 bases between. The CDR3 is 17 amino acids. Germline assignment: CDR1 SEHNR and CDR2 FQNEAQ (reference sequence). CDR3 amino acids: CASSLSPPGPHNEKLFF. The CDR3 DNA sequence: TGTGCCAGCAGCTTATCCCCTCCGGGACCGCATAATGAAAAACTGTTTTTT.